Included here is one T cell receptor (beta chain) sequence, with context. What it binds is unknown. The data derive from a study of early T cells in non-severe SARS-CoV-2 infection. Study-wide context: Investigators sequenced bulk RNA drawn from unsorted whole blood, and chains remained unpaired. Study-level findings and limits: Sequences matched to VDJdb favored anti-spike CD8 responses, while private and CD4 specificities were missed.

The germline V gene has CDR1 SGHTA and CDR2 FQGNSA. CDR3 length: 14 residues. V lost 5 bases and J lost 2, with 10 bases in between. Attachment of unique molecular identifiers was made to individual cDNA molecules. TCRdb itself ran the 5' RACE reads through MiXCR, one entry per CDR3 protein. This table has tens of thousands of distinct CDR3 sequences, about 10% appearing once. This chain links TRBV7-2 with TRBJ2-4; perhaps TRBD1 as D (6 bases). The sample was whole blood. This TCR came from an adult who was a healthcare worker with PCR-confirmed SARS-CoV-2 infection or an uninfected control (not recorded which). CDR3 region: CASSVRDTKNIQYF. For the CDR3, the DNA is TGTGCCAGCAGCGTCCGGGACACCAAAAACATTCAGTACTTC.